The 21 T cell receptor beta chains reported below all come from one sample, sequenced in a study of blood T cell repertoires in COVID-19. Profiling relied on immunoSEQ multiplex PCR, and the TCRdb table lists in-frame clones only, not all of them. The sample records about 220,000 clones, approximately 90% being singletons. The sample was PBMCs or T cells enriched from blood (not recorded which). The receptor source for this set is a woman aged 18-29 years in a cohort exposed to, infected with or recovered from COVID-19 (not recorded which).

The J gene is TRBJ2-7, the V gene TRBV3-1 (or the pseudogene TRBV3-2); perhaps TRBD1 as D (5 bases). The germline CDR1 and CDR2 sequences are LGHDT and YNNKEL (reference sequence). Between the trimmed V and J ends, which lost 5 bases and 9 bases, there was a span of 11 bases. The CDR3 sequence is 11 residues long. CDR3 sequence: CASSMGRGQYF. As DNA, the CDR3 is TGTGCCAGCAGCATGGGGCGAGGGCAGTACTTC.

The chain employs TRBV4-1 and TRBJ2-2; 7 nucleotides match TRBD1. CDR1 is MGHRA, CDR2 YSYEKL, per germline. The CDR3 is 16 residues long. V trimming: 2 bases; J trimming: 0 bases; junction bases outside the gene matches: 3. Here the CDR3 reads CASSQRQGANTGELFF. In DNA, the CDR3 is TGCGCCAGCAGCCAAAGGCAGGGGGCGAACACCGGGGAGCTGTTTTTT.

The rearrangement uses TRBV5-5 and TRBJ1-1; D is uncertain. V gave up 2 bases and J gave up 6 bases, with 11 bases separating them. Germline V gives CDR1 SGHKS, CDR2 YYEKEE (reference sequence). This CDR3 has 13 residues. CDR3 DNA: TGTGCCAGCAGCTTCTCCACCGCAGCTGAAGCTTTCTTT. Translated: CASSFSTAAEAFF. The whole variable domain, remainder taken from reference TRBV5-5 and TRBJ1-1, is DAGVTQSPTHLIKTRGQQVTLRCSPISGHKSVSWYQQVLGQGPQFIFQYYEKEERGRGNFPDRFSARQFPNYSSELNVNALLLGDSALYLCASSFSTAAEAFFGQGTRLTVV.

The chain couples TRBV9 to TRBJ2-1, with a possible D match to TRBD2 (5 bases). V was trimmed by 0 bases and J by 10 bases, leaving 11 bases between them. Germline V gene data show CDR1 as SGDLS and CDR2 as YYNGEE. The CDR3 is made up of 13 amino acids. The CDR3 coding sequence is TGTGCCAGCAGCGTAGACCCCAGAGGGGAGCAGTTCTTC. As protein: CASSVDPRGEQFF.

This rearrangement joins TRBV29-1 to TRBJ1-2; maybe TRBD1 (6 bases). This CDR3 has 12 amino acids. The germline gives CDR1 SQVTM, CDR2 ANQGSEA. V was cut by 4 bases and J by 7 bases, with 13 bases left in between. This chain's CDR3 is CSVGRGQSGYTF. The CDR3 DNA follows: TGCAGCGTTGGCAGGGGTCAAAGTGGCTACACCTTC.

This rearrangement joins TRBV7-9 to TRBJ2-1, with D unresolved. The CDR3 loop spans 16 amino acids. Germline CDR1 SEHNR, CDR2 FQNEAQ (reference sequence). Deletions cut 6 bases from V and 0 bases from J, with 15 bases between. Written as DNA, the CDR3 is TGTGCCAGCAGTTTGGGTCTAGTGAGCTCCTACAATGAGCAGTTCTTC. It yields the protein CASSLGLVSSYNEQFF.

This chain joins TRBV2 and TRBJ2-7; 7 nucleotides match TRBD1. The CDR3 runs 15 residues. J was trimmed by 4 bases and V by 7 bases; bases with no gene match: 13. Germline CDR1 and CDR2: SNHLY and FYNNEI. CDR3: CASILDRDRFYEQYF. DNA of the CDR3: TGTGCCAGCATTCTCGACCGGGACAGATTTTACGAGCAGTACTTC.

The chain combines TRBV5-4 with TRBJ2-3; 9 nucleotides agree with TRBD1. The germline V gene encodes CDR1 SGHNT and CDR2 YYREEE (reference sequence). J was trimmed by 14 bases and V by 2 bases; bases with no gene match: 9. The CDR3 sequence is 13 residues long. CDR3 region: CASSLWDRAGRYF. The CDR3 nucleotides read TGTGCCAGCAGCTTATGGGACAGGGCGGGTAGGTATTTT.

V gene TRBV19 combines with J gene TRBJ1-2; 8 bases align to TRBD1. Germline V gives CDR1 LNHDA, CDR2 SQIVND (reference sequence). The CDR3 covers 16 residues. V lost 5 bases to trimming and J lost 3 bases; unmatched junction nucleotides: 11. In DNA form, the CDR3 reads TGTGCCAGTAGTCCCTGGGAGACAGGGGCTTACTATGGCTACACCTTC. The encoded protein is CASSPWETGAYYGYTF.

The CDR3 DNA follows: TGTGCCTGGAGTAGGGCTAGCGACTCCTACAATGAGCAGTTCTTC. Residues: CAWSRASDSYNEQFF. The chain is built from TRBV30 and TRBJ2-1, with a weak D call TRBD2 (6 bases). This CDR3 comprises 15 residues. V was trimmed by 2 bases and J by 0 bases, leaving 11 bases between them. Germline-derived CDR1 and CDR2 are GTSNPN and SVGIG (reference sequence). The full variable domain, its missing parts supplied by reference TRBV30 and TRBJ2-1, is SQTIHQWPATLVQPVGSPLSLECTVEGTSNPNLYWYRQAAGRGLQLLFYSVGIGQISSEVPQNLSASRPQDRQFILSSKKLLLSDSGFYLCAWSRASDSYNEQFFGPGTRLTVL.

This clone was seen only once. V gene TRBV6-5 combines with J gene TRBJ1-2, with 7 bases fitting TRBD1. This CDR3 region has 13 residues. The ends lost 8 bases at V and 5 bases at J; junction bases unmatched: 8. CDR1 MNHEY and CDR2 SVGAGI come from the germline V gene. The CDR3 DNA reads TGTGCCAGCGGGGCAGGGGGTTGGTATGGCTACACCTTC. Protein sequence: CASGAGGWYGYTF.

In its sample, this clone was seen once. The gene calls are TRBV11-3 and TRBJ2-3; possible D gene TRBD2, 6 bases. The CDR3 runs to 12 residues. The ends were cut back, 3 bases at V and 5 bases at J, with 6 bases in the middle. CDR1 is SGHNT and CDR2 is YENEEA in the germline V gene. CDR3 residues: CASSFGGDTQYF. The CDR3 DNA sequence: TGTGCCAGCAGCTTCGGGGGAGATACGCAGTATTTT.

This chain joins TRBV28 and TRBJ2-3, with TRBD1 as a possible D gene (6 bases). The V gene lost 6 bases and the J gene lost 2 bases, with 12 bases spanning the gap. CDR3 length: 14 residues. CDR1 is MDHEN, CDR2 SYDVKM, per germline. The CDR3 loop reads CASSPGQNTDTQYF. In DNA form, the CDR3 reads TGTGCCAGCAGCCCGGGACAAAACACAGATACGCAGTATTTT.

The chain recombines TRBV10-3 with TRBJ2-4; 12 nucleotides match TRBD2. The V and J ends lost 1 base and 2 bases, in that order; junction bases with no gene match: 3. CDR3 size: 17 residues. Germline values: CDR1 ENHRY, CDR2 SYGVKD. In DNA, the CDR3 is TGTGCCATCAGTGAGTTTGGACTAGCGGGGACCAAAAACATTCAGTACTTC. It translates to CAISEFGLAGTKNIQYF.

This clone was counted once. For the CDR3, the DNA is TGTGCCAGCAGCACTCGGGCCCTCCGGGGATATGGCTACACCTTC. The encoded protein is CASSTRALRGYGYTF. This rearrangement joins TRBV7-2 to TRBJ1-2; the D is unclear. Germline V gives CDR1 SGHTA, CDR2 FQGNSA. V was clipped by 5 bases and J by 5 bases, with 18 bases between them. CDR3 length equals 15 residues.

This clone has just one count. In nucleotides, the CDR3 is TGTGCCAGCTCACCCGACAGGACATCTAGTAGCAATCAGCCCCAGCATTTT. As protein: CASSPDRTSSSNQPQHF. The rearrangement joins TRBV18 to TRBJ1-5; TRBD1 might be the D (6 bases). Trimming removed 3 bases from V and 0 bases from J, with 15 bases in between. This CDR3 region has 17 residues. Germline assignment: CDR1 KGHSH and CDR2 LQKENI.

The gene calls are TRBV2 and TRBJ1-2; maybe TRBD1 (6 bases). The germline gives CDR1 SNHLY, CDR2 FYNNEI. V shed 0 bases and J shed 14 bases, with 10 bases lying between them. The CDR3 loop spans 11 amino acids. DNA of the CDR3: TGTGCCAGCAGTGAAGCACAGGGTTTTACCTTC. This translates into CASSEAQGFTF.

The genes are TRBV24-1 and TRBJ2-1; 10 bases fit TRBD2. The CDR3 runs 14 residues. Germline V lookup: CDR1 KGHDR, CDR2 SFDVKD. J was trimmed by 7 bases and V by 8 bases; bases with no gene match: 7. CDR3 loop: CATKEREGQNEQFF. Here the CDR3 DNA reads TGTGCCACCAAGGAGCGGGAGGGCCAAAATGAGCAGTTCTTC.

V gene TRBV11-2 combines with J gene TRBJ1-2; 10 bases line up with TRBD1. This CDR3 is built from 14 residues. V was clipped by 3 bases and J by 7 bases; unmatched bases: 5. Looked up from germline, CDR1 is SGHAT and CDR2 is FQNNGV. Written as DNA, the CDR3 is TGTGCCAGCAGCTTGACAGGGGGCGATCTTGGCTACACCTTC. Its translation: CASSLTGGDLGYTF.

As DNA, the CDR3 is TGTGCCAGCAGCTTAGATGGGGGGAGTCACACTGAAGCTTTCTTT. Translation: CASSLDGGSHTEAFF. J is TRBJ1-1 and V is TRBV11-3; perhaps TRBD1 as D (5 bases). The CDR3 covers 15 residues. The germline V and J ends were trimmed by 0 bases and 3 bases, with 11 bases remaining between them. The germline V gene encodes CDR1 SGHNT and CDR2 YENEEA.

This sequence joins TRBV3-1 (or the pseudogene TRBV3-2) and TRBJ1-4; TRBD1 aligns across 9 bases. The V gene's germline CDR1 is LGHDT and CDR2 YNNKEL (reference sequence). The V and J ends lost 4 bases and 0 bases, in that order; junction bases with no gene match: 3. The CDR3 contains 16 residues. Here the CDR3 reads CASSPTGGATNEKLFF. The CDR3 nucleotides are TGTGCCAGCAGCCCCACAGGGGGCGCAACTAATGAAAAACTGTTTTTT.